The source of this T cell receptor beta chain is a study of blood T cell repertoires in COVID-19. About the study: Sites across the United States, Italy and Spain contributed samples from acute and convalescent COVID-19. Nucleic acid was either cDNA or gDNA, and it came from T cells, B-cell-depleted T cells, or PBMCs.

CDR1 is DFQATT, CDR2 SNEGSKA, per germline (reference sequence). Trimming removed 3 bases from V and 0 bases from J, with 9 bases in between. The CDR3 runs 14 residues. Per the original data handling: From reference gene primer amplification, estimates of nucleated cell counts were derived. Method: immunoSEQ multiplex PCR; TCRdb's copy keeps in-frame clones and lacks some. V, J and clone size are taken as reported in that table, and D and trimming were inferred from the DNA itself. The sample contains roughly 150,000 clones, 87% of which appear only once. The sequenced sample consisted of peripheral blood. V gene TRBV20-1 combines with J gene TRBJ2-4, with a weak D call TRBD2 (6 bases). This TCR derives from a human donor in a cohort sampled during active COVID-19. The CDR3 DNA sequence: TGCAGTGCTAGTGGCGGGGTAGCCAAAAACATTCAGTACTTC. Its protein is CSASGGVAKNIQYF.